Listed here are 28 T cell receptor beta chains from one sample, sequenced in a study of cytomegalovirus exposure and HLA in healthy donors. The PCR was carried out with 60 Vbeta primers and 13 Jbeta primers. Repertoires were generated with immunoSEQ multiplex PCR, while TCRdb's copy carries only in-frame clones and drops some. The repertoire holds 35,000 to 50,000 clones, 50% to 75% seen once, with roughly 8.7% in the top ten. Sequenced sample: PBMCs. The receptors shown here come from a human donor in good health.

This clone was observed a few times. The CDR3 sequence is CASSLEFREGYTF. CDR3 nucleotides: TGTGCCAGCAGCTTAGAGTTTCGGGAGGGCTACACCTTC. V usage is TRBV7-6 and J usage is TRBJ1-2; no firm D call. This CDR3 contains 13 residues. In germline, CDR1 is SGHVS, CDR2 FNYEAQ. Between the trimmed V and J ends, which lost 1 base and 8 bases, there was a span of 11 bases. Using reference TRBV7-6 and TRBJ1-2 for the parts outside the CDR3, the full variable domain is GAGVSQSPRYKVTKRGQDVALRCDPISGHVSLYWYRQALGQGPEFLTYFNYEAQQDKSGLPNDRFSAERPEGSISTLTIQRTEQRDSAMYRCASSLEFREGYTFGSGTRLTVV.

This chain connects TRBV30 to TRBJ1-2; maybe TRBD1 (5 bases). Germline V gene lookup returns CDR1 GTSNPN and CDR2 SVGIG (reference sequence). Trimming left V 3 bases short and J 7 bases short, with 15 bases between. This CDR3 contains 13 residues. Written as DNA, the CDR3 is TGTGCCTGGAGGGGGCGCAGGGTCGCTGGCTACACCTTC. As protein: CAWRGRRVAGYTF.

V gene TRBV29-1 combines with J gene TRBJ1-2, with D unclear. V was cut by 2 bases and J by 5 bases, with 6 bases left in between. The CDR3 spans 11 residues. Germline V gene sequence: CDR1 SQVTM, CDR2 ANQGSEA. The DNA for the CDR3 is TGCAGCGTTGAACGTAGTTATGGCTACACCTTC. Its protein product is CSVERSYGYTF.

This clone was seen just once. CDR3 sequence reads: CASSPEYSGFYGYTF. DNA for the CDR3: TGTGCCAGCTCACCAGAGTATTCGGGGTTCTATGGCTACACCTTC. V and J are TRBV18 and TRBJ1-2; D gene ambiguous. V was cut by 2 bases and J by 4 bases, with 14 bases left in between. Germline CDR1 is KGHSH and CDR2 is LQKENI. The CDR3 length is 15 residues.

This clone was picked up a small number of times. The CDR3 sequence is CASSTRRGTENTEAFF. CDR3 DNA sequence: TGTGCCAGTAGTACCAGAAGGGGGACAGAGAACACTGAAGCTTTCTTT. The V and J genes are TRBV19 and TRBJ1-1; 7 nucleotides align to TRBD1. The CDR3 runs 16 residues. Germline V CDR1 and CDR2: LNHDA, SQIVND (reference sequence). The ends lost 4 bases at V and 1 base at J; junction bases unmatched: 9.

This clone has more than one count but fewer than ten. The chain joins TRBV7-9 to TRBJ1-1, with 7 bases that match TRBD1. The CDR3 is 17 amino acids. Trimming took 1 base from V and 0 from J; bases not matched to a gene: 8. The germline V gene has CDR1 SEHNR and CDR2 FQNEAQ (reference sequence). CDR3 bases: TGTGCCAGCAGCTTAGTGCCCGGGACAGACTTGAACACTGAAGCTTTCTTT. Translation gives CASSLVPGTDLNTEAFF.

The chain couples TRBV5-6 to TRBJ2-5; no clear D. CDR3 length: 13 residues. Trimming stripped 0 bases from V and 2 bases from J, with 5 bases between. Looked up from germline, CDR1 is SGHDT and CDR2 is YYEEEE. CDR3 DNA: TGTGCCAGCAGCTTGGGGCCTCAAGAGACCCAGTACTTC. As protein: CASSLGPQETQYF.

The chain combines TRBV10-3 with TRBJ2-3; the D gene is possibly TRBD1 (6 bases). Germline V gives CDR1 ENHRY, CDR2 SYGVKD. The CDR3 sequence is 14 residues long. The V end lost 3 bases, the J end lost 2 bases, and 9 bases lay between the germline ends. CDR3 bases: TGTGCCATCAGTGACCGGGACACCACAGATACGCAGTATTTT. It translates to CAISDRDTTDTQYF.

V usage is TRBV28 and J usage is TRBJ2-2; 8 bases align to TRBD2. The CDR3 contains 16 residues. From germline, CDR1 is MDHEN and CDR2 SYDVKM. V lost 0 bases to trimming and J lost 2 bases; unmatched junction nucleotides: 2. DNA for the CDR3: TGTGCCAGCAGTTTATGGACTAGCGTCAACACCGGGGAGCTGTTTTTT. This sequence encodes CASSLWTSVNTGELFF.

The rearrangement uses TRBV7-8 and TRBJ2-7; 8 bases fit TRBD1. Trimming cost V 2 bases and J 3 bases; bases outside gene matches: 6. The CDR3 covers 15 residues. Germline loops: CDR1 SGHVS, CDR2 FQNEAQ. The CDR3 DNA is TGTGCCAGCAGCTTAACAGAGACAGGGGACTACGAGCAGTACTTC. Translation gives CASSLTETGDYEQYF.

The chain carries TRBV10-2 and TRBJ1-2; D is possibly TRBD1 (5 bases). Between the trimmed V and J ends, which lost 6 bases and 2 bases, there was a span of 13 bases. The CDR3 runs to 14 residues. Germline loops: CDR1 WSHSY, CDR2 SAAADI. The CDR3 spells CASRGGDPNYGYTF. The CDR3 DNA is TGCGCCAGCAGGGGGGGGGACCCCAACTATGGCTACACCTTC.

The CDR3 spells CASSFPWTGGSSRGYTF. CDR3 in DNA: TGCGCCAGCAGCTTCCCCTGGACAGGGGGCAGTTCACGAGGCTACACCTTC. The chain is built from TRBV5-1 and TRBJ1-2; the match to TRBD1 covers 11 bases. The CDR3 consists of 17 residues. Looked up from germline, CDR1 is SGHRS and CDR2 is YFSETQ. The ends lost 2 bases at V and 8 bases at J; junction bases unmatched: 14.

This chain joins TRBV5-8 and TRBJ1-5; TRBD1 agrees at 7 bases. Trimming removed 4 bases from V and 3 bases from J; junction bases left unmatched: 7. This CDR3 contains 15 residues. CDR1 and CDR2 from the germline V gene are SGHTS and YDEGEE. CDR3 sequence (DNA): TGTGCCAGCAGCCCGAAGGACAGGCCCAATCAGCCCCAGCATTTT. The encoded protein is CASSPKDRPNQPQHF. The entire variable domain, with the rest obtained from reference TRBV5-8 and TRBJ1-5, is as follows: EAGVTQSPTHLIKTRGQQATLRCSPISGHTSVYWYQQALGLGLQFLLWYDEGEERNRGNFPPRFSGRQFPNYSSELNVNALELEDSALYLCASSPKDRPNQPQHFGDGTRLSIL.

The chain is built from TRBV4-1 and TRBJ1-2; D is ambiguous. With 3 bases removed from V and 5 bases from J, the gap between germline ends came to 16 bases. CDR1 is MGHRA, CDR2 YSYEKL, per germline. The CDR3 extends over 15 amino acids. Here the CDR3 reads CASSQSTEYLYGYTF. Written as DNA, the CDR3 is TGCGCCAGCAGCCAGTCGACGGAGTACCTATATGGCTACACCTTC.

DNA of the CDR3: TGCAGCGTTGCGGACAGGGCTCGGGGTCAGCCCCAGCATTTT. Translated: CSVADRARGQPQHF. The genes are TRBV29-1 and TRBJ1-5, with 8 positions matching TRBD1. Trimming at V came to 4 bases and at J to 6 bases, leaving 8 bases not matched to a gene. CDR1 is SQVTM, CDR2 ANQGSEA, per germline. CDR3 size: 14 residues.

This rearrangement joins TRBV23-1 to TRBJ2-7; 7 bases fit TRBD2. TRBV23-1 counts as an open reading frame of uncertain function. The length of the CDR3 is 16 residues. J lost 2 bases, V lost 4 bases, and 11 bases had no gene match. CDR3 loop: CASSRTNSGRTYEQYF. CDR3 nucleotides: TGCGCCAGCAGTCGCACTAATAGCGGGCGCACCTACGAGCAGTACTTC.

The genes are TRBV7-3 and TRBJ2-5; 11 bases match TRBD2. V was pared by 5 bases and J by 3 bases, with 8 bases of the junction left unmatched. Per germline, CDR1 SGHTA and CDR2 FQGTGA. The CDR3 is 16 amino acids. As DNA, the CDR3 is TGTGCCAGCAGCCACCGCCCACTAGCGGGGGAAGAGACCCAGTACTTC. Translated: CASSHRPLAGEETQYF.

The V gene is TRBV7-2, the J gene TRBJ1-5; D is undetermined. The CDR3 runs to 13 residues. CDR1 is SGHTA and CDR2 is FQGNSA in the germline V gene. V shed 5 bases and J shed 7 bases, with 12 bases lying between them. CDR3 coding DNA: TGTGCCAGCAGCCCCCAACACGCCCAGCCCCAGCATTTT. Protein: CASSPQHAQPQHF.

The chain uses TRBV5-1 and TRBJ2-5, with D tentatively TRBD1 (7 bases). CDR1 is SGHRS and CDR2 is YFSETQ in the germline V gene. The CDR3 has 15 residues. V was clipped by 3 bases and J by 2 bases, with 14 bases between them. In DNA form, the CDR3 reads TGCGCCAGCAGCTCTCAGGGGGGTTGGCAAGAGACCCAGTACTTC. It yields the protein CASSSQGGWQETQYF. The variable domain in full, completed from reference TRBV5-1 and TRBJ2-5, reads KAGVTQTPRYLIKTRGQQVTLSCSPISGHRSVSWYQQTPGQGLQFLFEYFSETQRNKGNFPGRFSGRQFSNSRSEMNVSTLELGDSALYLCASSSQGGWQETQYFGPGTRLLVL.

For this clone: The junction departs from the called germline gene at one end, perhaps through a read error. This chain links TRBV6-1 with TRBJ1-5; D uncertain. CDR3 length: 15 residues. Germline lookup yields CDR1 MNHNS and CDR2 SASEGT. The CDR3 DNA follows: TGTGCCAGCAGCGAAGGCGTGTATAGCAATCAGCCCCAGCATTTT. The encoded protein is CASSEGVYSNQPQHF.

The CDR3: CASSLYRVEEKLFF. The CDR3 nucleotides are TGTGCCAGCAGCTTGTACAGGGTGGAGGAAAAACTGTTTTTT. The genes are TRBV5-6 and TRBJ1-4; D possibly corresponds to TRBD1 (6 bases). V lost 1 base to trimming and J lost 8 bases, with 12 bases between them. The CDR3 runs 14 residues. Per germline, CDR1 SGHDT and CDR2 YYEEEE.

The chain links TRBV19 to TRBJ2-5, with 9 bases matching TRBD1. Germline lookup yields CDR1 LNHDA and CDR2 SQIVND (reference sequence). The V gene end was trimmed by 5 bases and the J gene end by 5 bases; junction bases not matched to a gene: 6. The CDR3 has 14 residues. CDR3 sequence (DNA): TGTGCCAGTAGTGCAGCACAGGGGGCGGAGACCCAGTACTTC. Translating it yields CASSAAQGAETQYF.

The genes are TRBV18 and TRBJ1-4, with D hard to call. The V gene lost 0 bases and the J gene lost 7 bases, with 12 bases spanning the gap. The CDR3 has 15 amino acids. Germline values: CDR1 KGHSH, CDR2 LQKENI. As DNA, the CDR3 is TGTGCCAGCTCACCACCTGGCCAGGCTGGTGAAAAACTGTTTTTT. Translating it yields CASSPPGQAGEKLFF. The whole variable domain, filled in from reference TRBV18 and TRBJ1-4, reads NAGVMQNPRHLVRRRGQEARLRCSPMKGHSHVYWYRQLPEEGLKFMVYLQKENIIDESGMPKERFSAEFPKEGPSILRIQQVVRGDSAAYFCASSPPGQAGEKLFFGSGTQLSVL.

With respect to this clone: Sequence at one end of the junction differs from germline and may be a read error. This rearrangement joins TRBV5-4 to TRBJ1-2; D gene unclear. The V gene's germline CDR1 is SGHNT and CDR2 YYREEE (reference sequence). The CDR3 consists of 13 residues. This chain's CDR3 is CASSLFGSRTYAF. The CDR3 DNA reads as TGTGCCAGCAGCTTGTTTGGGAGTAGGACGTACGCCTTC. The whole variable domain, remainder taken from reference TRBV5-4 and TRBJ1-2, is ETGVTQSPTHLIKTRGQQVTLRCSSQSGHNTVSWYQQALGQGPQFIFQYYREEENGRGNFPPRFSGLQFPNYSSELNVNALELDDSALYLCASSLFGSRTYAFGSGTRLTVV.

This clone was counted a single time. This CDR3 reads CATGRGGSSYEQYF. CDR3 DNA sequence: TGTGCCACCGGGCGGGGCGGGAGCTCCTACGAGCAGTACTTC. The V call is TRBV15, the J call TRBJ2-7, with 7 bases identical to TRBD2. Trimming cost V 8 bases and J 0 bases; bases outside gene matches: 7. The CDR3 extends over 14 amino acids. Germline V gene data show CDR1 as LNHNV and CDR2 as YYDKDF (reference sequence).

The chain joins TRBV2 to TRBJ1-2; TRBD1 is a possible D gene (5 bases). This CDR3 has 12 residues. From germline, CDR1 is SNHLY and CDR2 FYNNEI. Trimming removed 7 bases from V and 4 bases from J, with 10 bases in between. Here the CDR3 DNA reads TGTGCCAGCATTGGGGGGGGCTATGGCTACACCTTC. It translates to CASIGGGYGYTF.

CDR3 residues: CASSPNRRRYEQYF. In nucleotides, the CDR3 is TGTGCCAGCAGTCCGAACAGGCGCCGCTACGAGCAGTACTTC. This chain uses TRBV28 with TRBJ2-7; D is perhaps TRBD1 (5 bases). V was cut by 5 bases and J by 3 bases, with 14 bases left in between. Germline V gives CDR1 MDHEN, CDR2 SYDVKM. The CDR3 covers 14 residues.

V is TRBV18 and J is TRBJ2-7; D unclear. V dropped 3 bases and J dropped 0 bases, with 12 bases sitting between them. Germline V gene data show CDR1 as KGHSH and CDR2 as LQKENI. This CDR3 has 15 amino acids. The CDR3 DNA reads TGTGCCAGCTCACCCGTAGTTAGGAGCTCCTACGAGCAGTACTTC. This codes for CASSPVVRSSYEQYF.